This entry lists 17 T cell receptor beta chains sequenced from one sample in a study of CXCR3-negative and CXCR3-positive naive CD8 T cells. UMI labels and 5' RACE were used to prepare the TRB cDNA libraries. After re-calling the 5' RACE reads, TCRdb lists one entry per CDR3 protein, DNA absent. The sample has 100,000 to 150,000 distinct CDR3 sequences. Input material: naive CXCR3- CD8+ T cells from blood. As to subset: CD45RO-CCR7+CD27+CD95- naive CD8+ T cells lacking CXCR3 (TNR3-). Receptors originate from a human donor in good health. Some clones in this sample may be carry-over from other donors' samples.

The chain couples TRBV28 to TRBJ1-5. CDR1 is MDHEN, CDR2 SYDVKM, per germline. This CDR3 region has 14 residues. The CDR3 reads CASIFGGAGQPQHF.

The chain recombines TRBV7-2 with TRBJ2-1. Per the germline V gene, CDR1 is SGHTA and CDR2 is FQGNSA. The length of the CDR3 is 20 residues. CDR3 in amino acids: CASSLSLSYSAEPSYNEQFF.

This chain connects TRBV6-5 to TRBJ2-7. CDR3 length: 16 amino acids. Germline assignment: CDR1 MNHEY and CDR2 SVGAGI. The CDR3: CASSYLGVGNSYEQYF.

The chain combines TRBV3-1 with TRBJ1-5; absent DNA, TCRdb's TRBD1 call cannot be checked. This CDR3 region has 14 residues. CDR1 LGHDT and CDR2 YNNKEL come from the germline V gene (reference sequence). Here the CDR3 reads CASSRTISNQPRHF.

Here the CDR3 reads CSVDGTGETYNEQFF. This chain joins TRBV29-1 and TRBJ2-1; TCRdb's assignment of TRBD1 cannot be checked, as there is no DNA. CDR1 SQVTM and CDR2 ANQGSEA come from the germline V gene. CDR3 length: 15 amino acids.

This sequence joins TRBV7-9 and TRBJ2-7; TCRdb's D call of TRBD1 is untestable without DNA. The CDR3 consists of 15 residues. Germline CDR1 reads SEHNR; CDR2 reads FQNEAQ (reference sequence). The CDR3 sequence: CASSTRDRGIYEQYF.

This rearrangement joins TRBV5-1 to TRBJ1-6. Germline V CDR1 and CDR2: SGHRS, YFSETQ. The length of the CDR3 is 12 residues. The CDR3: CASSLSGSPLHF. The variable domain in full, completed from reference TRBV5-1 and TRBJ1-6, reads KAGVTQTPRYLIKTRGQQVTLSCSPISGHRSVSWYQQTPGQGLQFLFEYFSETQRNKGNFPGRFSGRQFSNSRSEMNVSTLELGDSALYLCASSLSGSPLHFGNGTRLTVT.

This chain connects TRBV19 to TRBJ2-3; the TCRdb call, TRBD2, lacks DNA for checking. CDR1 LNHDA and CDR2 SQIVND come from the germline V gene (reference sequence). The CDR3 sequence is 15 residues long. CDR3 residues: CASSIVSGNSDTQYF.

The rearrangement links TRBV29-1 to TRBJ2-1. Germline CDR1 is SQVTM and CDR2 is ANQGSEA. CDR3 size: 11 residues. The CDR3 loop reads CSVDLYSEQFF.

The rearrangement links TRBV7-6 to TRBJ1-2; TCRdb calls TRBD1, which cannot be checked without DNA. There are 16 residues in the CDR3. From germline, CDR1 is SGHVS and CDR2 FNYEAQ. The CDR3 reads CASSEQPEDRGDGYTF.

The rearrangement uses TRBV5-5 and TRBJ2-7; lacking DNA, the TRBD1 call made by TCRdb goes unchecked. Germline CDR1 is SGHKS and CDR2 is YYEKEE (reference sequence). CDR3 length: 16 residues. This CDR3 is CASSLYFGGDSYEQYF.

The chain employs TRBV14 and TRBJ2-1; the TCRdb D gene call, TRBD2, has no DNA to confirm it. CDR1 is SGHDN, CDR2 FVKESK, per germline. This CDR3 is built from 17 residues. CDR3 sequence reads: CASSQAWARRSYNEQFF.

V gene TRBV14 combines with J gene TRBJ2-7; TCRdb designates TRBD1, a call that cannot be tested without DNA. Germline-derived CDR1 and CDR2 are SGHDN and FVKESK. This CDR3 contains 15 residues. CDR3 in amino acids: CASSARQGSAYEQYF.

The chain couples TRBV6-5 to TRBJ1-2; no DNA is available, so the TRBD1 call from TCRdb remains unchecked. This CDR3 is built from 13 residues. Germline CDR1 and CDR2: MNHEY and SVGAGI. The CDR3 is CASSYSRTGGYTF.

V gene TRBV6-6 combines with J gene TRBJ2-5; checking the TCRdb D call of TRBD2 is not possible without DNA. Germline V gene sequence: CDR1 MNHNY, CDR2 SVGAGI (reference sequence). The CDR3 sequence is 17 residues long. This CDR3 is CASTQTVGLAGGETQYF.

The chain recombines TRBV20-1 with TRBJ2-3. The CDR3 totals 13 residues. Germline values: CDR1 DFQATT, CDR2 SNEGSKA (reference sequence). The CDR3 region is CSAEELGTDTQYF.

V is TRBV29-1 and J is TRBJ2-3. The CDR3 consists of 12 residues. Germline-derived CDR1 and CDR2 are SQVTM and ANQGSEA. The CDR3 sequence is CSAITEPDTQYF.